This is a list of T cell receptor beta chains from one sample in a study of cytomegalovirus exposure and HLA in healthy donors. The data were produced by immunoSEQ multiplex PCR, yet TCRdb's version contains in-frame clones alone and is incomplete. The data show tens of thousands of clones, roughly 96% seen once. The sequenced sample was PBMCs. The source is a man aged 18-30 years in good health and CMV-seronegative. Both conserved end residues are part of each CDR3. The D gene is left open where the match is weak. A clone size is listed for some rows: how often the clone was seen (once, few, many), or a class if it is expanded.

D: TRBD1; V: TRBV19; J: TRBJ1-2; length: 14; size: NA; DNA: TGTGCCAGTAGTAACCGGGACAGGGCCTATGGCTACACCTTC; CDR3: CASSNRDRAYGYTF
D: TRBD1; V: TRBV6-5; J: TRBJ1-4; length: 16; size: NA; DNA: TGTGCCAGCAGTTATTGGGCCGGGACAGGATCCGAAAAACTGTTTTTT; CDR3: CASSYWAGTGSEKLFF
D: TRBD2; V: TRBV7-8; J: TRBJ2-5; length: 16; size: once; DNA: TGTGCCAGCAGCTTTTGGCGGGAGCCCCGGGGAGAGACCCAGTACTTC; CDR3: CASSFWREPRGETQYF
D: TRBD2; V: TRBV30; J: TRBJ2-6; length: 15; size: NA; DNA: TGTGCTCTAGCGGGAGGGTCCCATGGGGCCAACGTCCTGACTTTC; CDR3: CALAGGSHGANVLTF
D: TRBD2; V: TRBV9; J: TRBJ2-1; length: 14; size: NA; DNA: TGTGCCAGCAGCGTAGTGGGAGGGCGGAATGAGCAGTTCTTC; CDR3: CASSVVGGRNEQFF
D: TRBD1; V: TRBV5-8; J: TRBJ1-4; length: 16; size: NA; DNA: TGTGCCAGCAGCTTGTGGGGACAGGGGCATTTCGAAAAACTGTTTTTT; CDR3: CASSLWGQGHFEKLFF
D: TRBD2; V: TRBV7-3; J: TRBJ2-5; length: 13; size: NA; DNA: TGTGCCAGCAGCCGGGAACTAGCGGGACCTCTGTACTTC; CDR3: CASSRELAGPLYF
D: NA; V: TRBV29-1; J: TRBJ2-7; length: 11; size: NA; DNA: TGCAGCGTTGGCAGGGCGTACGAGCAGTACTTC; CDR3: CSVGRAYEQYF
D: TRBD1; V: TRBV7-3; J: TRBJ2-1; length: 16; size: NA; DNA: TGTGCCAGCAGCTTAATAGGGACAGGGGAATACAATGAGCAGTTCTTC; CDR3: CASSLIGTGEYNEQFF
D: NA; V: TRBV28; J: TRBJ1-2; length: 14; size: NA; DNA: TGTGCCAGCAGTGGCGGGGCTATTAGCTATGGCTACACCTTC; CDR3: CASSGGAISYGYTF
D: NA; V: TRBV28; J: TRBJ1-1; length: 14; size: NA; DNA: TGTGCCAGCAGTACAGGGACTAAGGACACTGAAGCTTTCTTT; CDR3: CASSTGTKDTEAFF
D: TRBD2; V: TRBV27; J: TRBJ2-1; length: 14; size: NA; DNA: TGTGCCAGCAGTTTAGGGACTAGCGGAAATGAGCAGTTCTTC; CDR3: CASSLGTSGNEQFF
D: NA; V: TRBV6-5; J: TRBJ1-1; length: 14; size: NA; DNA: TGTGCCAGCAGTTACTCGTACTCGAACACTGAAGCTTTCTTT; CDR3: CASSYSYSNTEAFF
D: NA; V: TRBV11-2; J: TRBJ2-5; length: 15; size: NA; DNA: TGTGCCAGCAGCTTAGGGTCGATTGAGGGCCAGACCCAGTACTTC; CDR3: CASSLGSIEGQTQYF
D: NA; V: TRBV28; J: TRBJ1-1; length: 16; size: once; DNA: TGTGCCAGCAGTTTAGGATATTATCAGGGAAACACTGAAGCTTTCTTT; CDR3: CASSLGYYQGNTEAFF
D: NA; V: TRBV6-1; J: TRBJ2-1; length: 14; size: once; DNA: TGTGCCAGCAGTGCCCTAGTGGTGAAGAATGAGCAGTTCTTC; CDR3: CASSALVVKNEQFF
D: NA; V: TRBV7-9; J: TRBJ2-7; length: 13; size: NA; DNA: TGTGCCAGCAGCCGACAGGAGACCTACGAGCAGTACTTC; CDR3: CASSRQETYEQYF
D: TRBD2; V: TRBV4-1; J: TRBJ2-1; length: 15; size: NA; DNA: TGCGCCAGCAGCGACCCTAGCGGGAGGGCCGGTGAGCAGTTCTTC; CDR3: CASSDPSGRAGEQFF
D: TRBD2; V: TRBV2; J: TRBJ2-7; length: 13; size: NA; DNA: TGTGCCAGCAGTGAAGCTCCGGGACTAGCGGGAATCTTC; CDR3: CASSEAPGLAGIF
D: NA; V: TRBV25-1; J: TRBJ2-1; length: 15; size: NA; DNA: TGTGCCAGCAGTGAACCGGGAGCGCCATACAATGAGCAGTTCTTC; CDR3: CASSEPGAPYNEQFF
D: NA; V: TRBV28; J: TRBJ1-1; length: 12; size: once; DNA: TGTGCCAGCAGAAAGAGGGTAGGGAGAGCTTTCTTT; CDR3: CASRKRVGRAFF
D: NA; V: TRBV6-5; J: TRBJ2-7; length: 14; size: NA; DNA: TGTGCCAGCAGTTCTACAGGAATCTCCTACGAGCAGTACTTC; CDR3: CASSSTGISYEQYF
D: TRBD1; V: TRBV18; J: TRBJ2-1; length: 16; size: NA; DNA: TGTGCCAGCTCACCAACAGACAGGGGCTCCTACAATGAGCAGTTCTTC; CDR3: CASSPTDRGSYNEQFF
D: NA; V: TRBV19; J: TRBJ1-2; length: 15; size: NA; DNA: TGTGCCAGTAGTTTCACCACGGACAGCTACGATGGCTACACCTTC; CDR3: CASSFTTDSYDGYTF
D: NA; V: TRBV7-9; J: TRBJ1-1; length: 12; size: NA; DNA: TGTGCCAGCAGCCGTACTAACACTGAAGCTTTCTTT; CDR3: CASSRTNTEAFF
D: TRBD1; V: TRBV4-1; J: TRBJ1-2; length: 17; size: NA; DNA: TGCGCCAGCAGCCAAGACGGGGGGACAGGGGGAAGCTATGGCTACACCTTC; CDR3: CASSQDGGTGGSYGYTF
D: NA; V: TRBV6-1; J: TRBJ1-6; length: 15; size: NA; DNA: TGTGCCAGCAGCGTCCGGGAGTGGGGTCATTCACCCCTCCACTTT; CDR3: CASSVREWGHSPLHF
D: TRBD1; V: TRBV10-3; J: TRBJ2-7; length: 14; size: NA; DNA: TGTGCCATCAGTGAGACCCGGACAGGGTATGAGCAGTACTTC; CDR3: CAISETRTGYEQYF
D: TRBD2; V: TRBV6-5; J: TRBJ2-1; length: 15; size: NA; DNA: TGTGCCAGCAGTTCTGGACTAGTTTCCTACAATGAGCAGTTCTTC; CDR3: CASSSGLVSYNEQFF
D: NA; V: TRBV7-2; J: TRBJ1-2; length: 14; size: NA; DNA: TGTGCCAGCAGCTTAGAGGGGGTTAGCTATGGCTACACCTTC; CDR3: CASSLEGVSYGYTF
D: NA; V: TRBV7-2; J: TRBJ1-2; length: 13; size: NA; DNA: TGTGCCAGCAGCCCCAACAGGGACTATGGCTACACCTTC; CDR3: CASSPNRDYGYTF
D: NA; V: TRBV27; J: TRBJ1-2; length: 15; size: NA; DNA: TGTGCCAGGTTAAGGAAGGGGGAATATTACTATGGCTACACCTTC; CDR3: CARLRKGEYYYGYTF
D: NA; V: TRBV28; J: TRBJ2-7; length: 14; size: NA; DNA: TGTGCCAGCAGCTCACGAGGGAGTCCCTACGAGCAGTACTTC; CDR3: CASSSRGSPYEQYF
D: NA; V: TRBV29-1; J: TRBJ1-6; length: 14; size: NA; DNA: TGCAGCGTTGATTCCGGGGGGCCGGGTTCACCCCTCCACTTT; CDR3: CSVDSGGPGSPLHF
D: NA; V: TRBV30; J: TRBJ2-1; length: 13; size: NA; DNA: TGTGCCTGGAGTGCAGGGGACGGCGATGAGCAGTTCTTC; CDR3: CAWSAGDGDEQFF
D: TRBD2; V: TRBV11-2; J: TRBJ2-1; length: 17; size: once; DNA: TGTGCCAGCAGCTTTCGACTAGCGGGAGGGGTCCACAATGAGCAGTTCTTC; CDR3: CASSFRLAGGVHNEQFF
D: NA; V: TRBV6-6; J: TRBJ2-2; length: 15; size: NA; DNA: TGTGCCAGCAGTTACCGACACACGTCCACCGGGGAGCTGTTTTTT; CDR3: CASSYRHTSTGELFF
D: NA; V: TRBV27; J: TRBJ1-2; length: 14; size: NA; DNA: TGTGCCAGCAGCCGAGCCGGGACTAACTATGGCTACACCTTC; CDR3: CASSRAGTNYGYTF
D: NA; V: TRBV19; J: TRBJ1-1; length: 14; size: NA; DNA: TGTGCCAGTAGTCCTCGGACAGAGAACACTGAAGCTTTCTTT; CDR3: CASSPRTENTEAFF
D: TRBD1; V: TRBV4-2; J: TRBJ1-1; length: 15; size: NA; DNA: TGTGCCAGCAGCCCTCCGGGACAGGGGAGGACTGAAGCTTTCTTT; CDR3: CASSPPGQGRTEAFF
D: NA; V: TRBV7-9; J: TRBJ2-3; length: 14; size: NA; DNA: TGTGCCAGCAGCATAGGGGGAGGCACAGATACGCAGTATTTT; CDR3: CASSIGGGTDTQYF
D: TRBD1; V: TRBV28; J: TRBJ2-1; length: 15; size: NA; DNA: TGTGCCAGCAACAGGGGGACCAGCTCCTACAATGAGCAGTTCTTC; CDR3: CASNRGTSSYNEQFF
D: NA; V: TRBV5-8; J: TRBJ1-5; length: 13; size: medium-sized; DNA: TGTGCCAGCAGCTTGGTCGGTAGTCAGCCCCAGCATTTT; CDR3: CASSLVGSQPQHF
D: NA; V: TRBV7-2; J: TRBJ2-5; length: 15; size: once; DNA: TGTGCCAGCAGCTTACAGGCTAGGGGATTAGAGACCCAGTACTTC; CDR3: CASSLQARGLETQYF
D: NA; V: TRBV10-3; J: TRBJ2-3; length: 12; size: NA; DNA: TGTGCCATCTGGAGAGGCACAGATACGCAGTATTTT; CDR3: CAIWRGTDTQYF
D: NA; V: TRBV6-5; J: TRBJ1-2; length: 13; size: NA; DNA: TGTGCCAGCAGTTACGGCAGGGGCCATGGCTACACCTTC; CDR3: CASSYGRGHGYTF
D: TRBD1; V: TRBV28; J: TRBJ1-5; length: 16; size: NA; DNA: TGTGCCAGCAGCATTACAGGGGATGCGGGCAATCAGCCCCAGCATTTT; CDR3: CASSITGDAGNQPQHF
D: NA; V: TRBV10-3; J: TRBJ1-2; length: 15; size: NA; DNA: TGTGCCATCAGTGATGTAGGGGCCGGGAACTATGGCTACACCTTC; CDR3: CAISDVGAGNYGYTF
D: TRBD1; V: TRBV23-1; J: TRBJ1-3; length: 11; size: NA; DNA: TGCGCCAGCACACCGACAGGGAGGCTTTTTTTT; CDR3: CASTPTGRLFF
D: NA; V: TRBV27; J: TRBJ1-5; length: 13; size: few; DNA: TGTGCCAGCAGTCCAGACATCAATCAGCCCCAGCATTTT; CDR3: CASSPDINQPQHF